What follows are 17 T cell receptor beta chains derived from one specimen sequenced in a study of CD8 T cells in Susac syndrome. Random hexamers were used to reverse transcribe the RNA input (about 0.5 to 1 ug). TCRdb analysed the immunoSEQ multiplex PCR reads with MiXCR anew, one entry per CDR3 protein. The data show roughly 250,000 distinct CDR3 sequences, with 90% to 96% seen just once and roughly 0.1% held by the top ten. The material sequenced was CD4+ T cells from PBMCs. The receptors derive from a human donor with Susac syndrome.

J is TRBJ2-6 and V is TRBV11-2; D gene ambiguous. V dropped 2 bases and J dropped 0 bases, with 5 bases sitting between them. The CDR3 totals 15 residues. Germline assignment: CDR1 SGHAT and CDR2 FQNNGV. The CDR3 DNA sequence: TGTGCCAGCAGCTTACAGAACTCTGGGGCCAACGTCCTGACTTTC. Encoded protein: CASSLQNSGANVLTF.

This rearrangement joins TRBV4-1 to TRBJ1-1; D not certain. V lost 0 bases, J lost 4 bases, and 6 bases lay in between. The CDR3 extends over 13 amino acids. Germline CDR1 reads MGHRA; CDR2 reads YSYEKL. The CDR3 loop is CASSQDGFTEAFF. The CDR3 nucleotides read TGCGCCAGCAGCCAAGATGGATTCACTGAAGCTTTCTTT.

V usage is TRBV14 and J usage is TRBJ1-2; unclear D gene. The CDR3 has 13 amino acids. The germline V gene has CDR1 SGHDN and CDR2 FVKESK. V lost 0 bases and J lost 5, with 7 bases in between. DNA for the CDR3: TGTGCCAGCAGCCAAGATTTAACATATGGCTACACCTTC. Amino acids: CASSQDLTYGYTF.

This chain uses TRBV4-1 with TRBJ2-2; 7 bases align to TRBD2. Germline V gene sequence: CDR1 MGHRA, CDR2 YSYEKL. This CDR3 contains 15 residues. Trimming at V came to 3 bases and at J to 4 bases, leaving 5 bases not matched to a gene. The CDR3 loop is CASSQGLPGTGELFF. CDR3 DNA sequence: TGCGCCAGCAGCCAGGGACTACCGGGCACCGGGGAGCTGTTTTTT.

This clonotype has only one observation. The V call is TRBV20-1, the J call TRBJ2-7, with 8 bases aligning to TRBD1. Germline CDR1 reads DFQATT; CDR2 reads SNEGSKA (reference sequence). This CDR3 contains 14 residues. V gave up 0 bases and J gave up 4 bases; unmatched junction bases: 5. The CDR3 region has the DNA TGCAGTGCTAGAGAACAGGGGGGTCCGTACGAGCAGTACTTC. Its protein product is CSAREQGGPYEQYF.

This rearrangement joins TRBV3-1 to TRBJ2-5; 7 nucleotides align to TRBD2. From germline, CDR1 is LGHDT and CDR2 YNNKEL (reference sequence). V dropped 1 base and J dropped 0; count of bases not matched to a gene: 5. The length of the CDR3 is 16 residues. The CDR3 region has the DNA TGTGCCAGCAGCCAAGGCGGGAGCTCGTACCAAGAGACCCAGTACTTC. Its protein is CASSQGGSSYQETQYF.

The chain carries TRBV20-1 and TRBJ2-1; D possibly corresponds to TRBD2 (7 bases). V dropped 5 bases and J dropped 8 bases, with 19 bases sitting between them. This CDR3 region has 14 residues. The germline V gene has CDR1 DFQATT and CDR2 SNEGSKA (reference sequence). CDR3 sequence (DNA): TGCAGTGCTCCCATAAGGGGGGGCATGCATGAGCAGTTCTTC. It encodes CSAPIRGGMHEQFF.

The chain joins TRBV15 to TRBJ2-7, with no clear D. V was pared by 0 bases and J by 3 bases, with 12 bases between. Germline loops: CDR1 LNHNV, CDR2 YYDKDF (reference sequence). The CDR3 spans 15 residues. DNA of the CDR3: TGTGCCACCAGCAGAGATGTGGCGGAAAACTACGAGCAGTACTTC. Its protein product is CATSRDVAENYEQYF. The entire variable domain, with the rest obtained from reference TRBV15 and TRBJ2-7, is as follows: DAMVIQNPRYQVTQFGKPVTLSCSQTLNHNVMYWYQQKSSQAPKLLFHYYDKDFNNEADTPDNFQSRRPNTSFCFLDIRSPGLGDTAMYLCATSRDVAENYEQYFGPGTRLTVT.

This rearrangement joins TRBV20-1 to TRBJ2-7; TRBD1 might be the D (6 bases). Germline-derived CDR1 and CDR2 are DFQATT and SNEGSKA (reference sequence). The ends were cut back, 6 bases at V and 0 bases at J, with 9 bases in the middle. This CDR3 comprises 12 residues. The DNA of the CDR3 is TGCAGTGCCCCGGACAGCTCCTACGAGCAGTACTTC. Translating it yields CSAPDSSYEQYF.

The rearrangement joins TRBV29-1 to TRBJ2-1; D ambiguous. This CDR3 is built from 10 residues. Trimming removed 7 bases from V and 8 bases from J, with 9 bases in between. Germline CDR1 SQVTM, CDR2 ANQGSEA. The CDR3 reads CSALGHEQFF. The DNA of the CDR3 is TGCAGCGCGCTAGGCCATGAGCAGTTCTTC.

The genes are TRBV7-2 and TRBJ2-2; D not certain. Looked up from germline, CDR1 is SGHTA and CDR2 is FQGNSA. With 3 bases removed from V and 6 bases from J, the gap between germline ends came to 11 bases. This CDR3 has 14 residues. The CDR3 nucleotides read TGTGCCAGCAGCTTTCAACTTAGTGCCGGGGAGCTGTTTTTT. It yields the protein CASSFQLSAGELFF.

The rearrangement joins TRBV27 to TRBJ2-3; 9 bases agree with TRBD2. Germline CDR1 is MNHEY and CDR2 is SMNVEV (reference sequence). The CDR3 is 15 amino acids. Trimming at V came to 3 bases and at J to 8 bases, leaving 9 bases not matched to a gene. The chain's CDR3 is CASSLAAGGIGTQYF. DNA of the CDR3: TGTGCCAGCAGTTTGGCAGCGGGGGGAATCGGTACGCAGTATTTT.

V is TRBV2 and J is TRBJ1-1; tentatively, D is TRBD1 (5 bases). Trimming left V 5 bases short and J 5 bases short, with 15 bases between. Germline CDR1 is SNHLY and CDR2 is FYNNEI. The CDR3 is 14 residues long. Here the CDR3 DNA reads TGTGCCAGCAGTCGACGCCCCTGGGGGACTGAAGCTTTCTTT. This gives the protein CASSRRPWGTEAFF.

This CDR3 reads CSAGRRLSGTDTQYF. The CDR3 DNA is TGCAGTGCTGGGAGACGACTCTCGGGCACAGATACGCAGTATTTT. The chain links TRBV20-1 to TRBJ2-3, with a possible D match to TRBD2 (5 bases). V was cut by 5 bases and J by 1 base, with 16 bases left in between. Germline CDR1 DFQATT, CDR2 SNEGSKA (reference sequence). CDR3 size: 15 residues.

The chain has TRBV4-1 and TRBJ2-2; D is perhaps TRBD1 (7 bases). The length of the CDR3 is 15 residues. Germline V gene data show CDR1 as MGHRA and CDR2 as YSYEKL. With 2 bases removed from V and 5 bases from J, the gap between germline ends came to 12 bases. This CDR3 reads CASSQSGGSTGELFF. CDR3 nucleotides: TGCGCCAGCAGCCAATCAGGGGGGAGTACCGGGGAGCTGTTTTTT.

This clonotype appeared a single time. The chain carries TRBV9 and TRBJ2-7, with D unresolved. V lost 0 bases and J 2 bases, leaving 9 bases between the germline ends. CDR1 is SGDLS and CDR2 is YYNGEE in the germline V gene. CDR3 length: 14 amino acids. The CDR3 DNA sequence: TGTGCCAGCAGCGTAGGAGGAGCTACCTACGAGCAGTACTTC. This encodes CASSVGGATYEQYF.

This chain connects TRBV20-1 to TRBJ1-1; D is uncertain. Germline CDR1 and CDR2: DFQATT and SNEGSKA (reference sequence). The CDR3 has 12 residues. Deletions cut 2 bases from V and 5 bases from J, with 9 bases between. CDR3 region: CSARRGRTEAFF. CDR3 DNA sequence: TGCAGTGCTAGAAGAGGACGGACTGAAGCTTTCTTT.